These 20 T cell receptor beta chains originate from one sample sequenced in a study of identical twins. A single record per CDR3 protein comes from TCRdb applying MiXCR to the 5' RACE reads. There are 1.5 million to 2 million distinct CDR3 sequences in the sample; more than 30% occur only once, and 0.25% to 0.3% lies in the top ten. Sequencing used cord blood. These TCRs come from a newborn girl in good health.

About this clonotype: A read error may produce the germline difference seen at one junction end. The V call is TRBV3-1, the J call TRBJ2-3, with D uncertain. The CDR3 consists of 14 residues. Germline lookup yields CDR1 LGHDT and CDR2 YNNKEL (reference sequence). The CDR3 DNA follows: TGCGCCAGCAGCCAAATGTCTAGCACAGATACGCAGTATTTT. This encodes CASSQMSSTDTQYF.

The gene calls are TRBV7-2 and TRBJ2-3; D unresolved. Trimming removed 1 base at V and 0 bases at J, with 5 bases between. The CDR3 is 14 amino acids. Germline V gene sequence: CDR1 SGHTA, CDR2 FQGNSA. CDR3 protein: CASSLVYSTDTQYF. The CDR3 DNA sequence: TGTGCCAGCAGCTTAGTCTACAGCACAGATACGCAGTATTTT.

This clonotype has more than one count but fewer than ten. For the CDR3, the DNA is TGTGCCATCAGTGACCGGGTAGCGGGAGGAACGCAGTATTTT. Translating it yields CAISDRVAGGTQYF. V is TRBV10-3 and J is TRBJ2-3; 10 positions agree with TRBD2. The germline V gene has CDR1 ENHRY and CDR2 SYGVKD. CDR3 length equals 14 residues. After removal of 3 bases from V and 9 bases from J, the junction contained 6 bases not matched to a gene.

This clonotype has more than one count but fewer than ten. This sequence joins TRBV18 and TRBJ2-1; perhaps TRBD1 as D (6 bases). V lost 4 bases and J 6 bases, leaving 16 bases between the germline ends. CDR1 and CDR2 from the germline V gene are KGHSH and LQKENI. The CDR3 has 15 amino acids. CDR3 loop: CASSRGQSEANEQFF. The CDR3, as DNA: TGTGCCAGCTCACGCGGACAGTCGGAGGCCAATGAGCAGTTCTTC.

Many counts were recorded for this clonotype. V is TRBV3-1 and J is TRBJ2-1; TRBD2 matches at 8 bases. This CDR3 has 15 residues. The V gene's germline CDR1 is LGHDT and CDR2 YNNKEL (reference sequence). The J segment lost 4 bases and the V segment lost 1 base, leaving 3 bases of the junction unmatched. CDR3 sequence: CASSQAGTRYNEQFF. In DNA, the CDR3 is TGTGCCAGCAGCCAAGCCGGGACTAGATACAATGAGCAGTTCTTC.

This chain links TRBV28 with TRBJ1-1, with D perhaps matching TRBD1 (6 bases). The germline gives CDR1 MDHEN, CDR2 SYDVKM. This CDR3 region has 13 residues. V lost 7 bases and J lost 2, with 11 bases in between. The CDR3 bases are TGTGCCAGCAACCCAGGGGTAAACACTGAAGCTTTCTTT. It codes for CASNPGVNTEAFF. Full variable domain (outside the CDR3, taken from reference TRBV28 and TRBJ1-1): DVKVTQSSRYLVKRTGEKVFLECVQDMDHENMFWYRQDPGLGLRLIYFSYDVKMKEKGDIPEGYSVSREKKERFSLILESASTNQTSMYLCASNPGVNTEAFFGQGTRLTVV.

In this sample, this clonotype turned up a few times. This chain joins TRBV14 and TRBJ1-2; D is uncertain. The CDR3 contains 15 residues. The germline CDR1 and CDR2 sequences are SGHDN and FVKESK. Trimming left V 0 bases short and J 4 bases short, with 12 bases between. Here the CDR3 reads CASSQDSPLLYGYTF. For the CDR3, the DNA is TGTGCCAGCAGCCAAGATTCCCCCCTCCTCTATGGCTACACCTTC.

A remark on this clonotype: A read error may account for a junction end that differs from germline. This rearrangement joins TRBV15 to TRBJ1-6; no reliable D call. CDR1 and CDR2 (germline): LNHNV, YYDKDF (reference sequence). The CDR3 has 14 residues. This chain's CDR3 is CASSRERGGSPLHF. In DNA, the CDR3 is TGTGCCTCCAGCAGAGAACGGGGAGGTTCACCCCTCCACTTT. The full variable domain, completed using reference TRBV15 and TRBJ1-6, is DAMVIQNPRYQVTQFGKPVTLSCSQTLNHNVMYWYQQKSSQAPKLLFHYYDKDFNNEADTPDNFQSRRPNTSFCFLDIRSPGLGDTAMYLCASSRERGGSPLHFGNGTRLTVT.

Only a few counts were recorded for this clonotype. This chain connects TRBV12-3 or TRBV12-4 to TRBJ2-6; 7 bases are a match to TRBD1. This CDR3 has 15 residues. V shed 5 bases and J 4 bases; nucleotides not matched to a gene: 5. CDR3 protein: CASSLTGVGANVLTF. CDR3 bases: TGTGCCAGCAGTCTAACAGGGGTCGGGGCCAACGTCCTGACTTTC.

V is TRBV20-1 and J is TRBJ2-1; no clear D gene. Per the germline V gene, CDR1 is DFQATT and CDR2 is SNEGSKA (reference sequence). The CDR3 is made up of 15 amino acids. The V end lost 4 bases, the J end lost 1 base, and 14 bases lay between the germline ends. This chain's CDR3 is CSAIKPERSYNEQFF. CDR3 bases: TGCAGTGCTATAAAACCCGAGAGGTCCTACAATGAGCAGTTCTTC.

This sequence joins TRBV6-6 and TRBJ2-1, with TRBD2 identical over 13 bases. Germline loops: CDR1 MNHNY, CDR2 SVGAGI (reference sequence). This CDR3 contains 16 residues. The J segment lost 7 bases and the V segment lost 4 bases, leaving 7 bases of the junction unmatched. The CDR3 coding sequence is TGTGCCAGCAGTTTCTTCGGGACTAGCGGGGAAAATGAGCAGTTCTTC. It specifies CASSFFGTSGENEQFF.

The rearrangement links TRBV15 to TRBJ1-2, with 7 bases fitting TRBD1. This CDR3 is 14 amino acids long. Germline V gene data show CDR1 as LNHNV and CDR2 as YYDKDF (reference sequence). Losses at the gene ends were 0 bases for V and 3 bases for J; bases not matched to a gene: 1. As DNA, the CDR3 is TGTGCCACCAGCAGAGATGGACAGGACTATGGCTACACCTTC. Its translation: CATSRDGQDYGYTF.

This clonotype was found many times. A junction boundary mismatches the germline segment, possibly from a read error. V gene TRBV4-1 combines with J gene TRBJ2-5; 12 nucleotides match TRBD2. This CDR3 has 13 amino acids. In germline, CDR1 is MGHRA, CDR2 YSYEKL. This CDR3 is CASSRTSGNEQYF. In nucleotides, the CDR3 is TGTGCCAGCAGCCGGACTAGCGGGAATGAGCAGTACTTC.

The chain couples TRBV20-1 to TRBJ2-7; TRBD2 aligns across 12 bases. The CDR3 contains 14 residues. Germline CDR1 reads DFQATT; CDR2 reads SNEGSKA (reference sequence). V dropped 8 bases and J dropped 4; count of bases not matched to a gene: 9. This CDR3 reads CSPSLAGGRYEQYF. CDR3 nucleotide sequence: TGCAGTCCCTCCCTAGCGGGAGGGAGGTACGAGCAGTACTTC.

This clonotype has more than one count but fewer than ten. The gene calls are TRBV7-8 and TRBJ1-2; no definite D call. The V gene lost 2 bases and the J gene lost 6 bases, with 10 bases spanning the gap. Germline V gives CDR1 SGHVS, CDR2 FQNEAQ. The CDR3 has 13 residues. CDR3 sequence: CASSLYNGDGYTF. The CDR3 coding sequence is TGTGCCAGCAGCTTATATAACGGAGATGGCTACACCTTC. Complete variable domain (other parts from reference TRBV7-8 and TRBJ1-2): GAGVSQSPRYKVAKRGQDVALRCDPISGHVSLFWYQQALGQGPEFLTYFQNEAQLDKSGLPSDRFFAERPEGSVSTLKIQRTQQEDSAVYLCASSLYNGDGYTFGSGTRLTVV.

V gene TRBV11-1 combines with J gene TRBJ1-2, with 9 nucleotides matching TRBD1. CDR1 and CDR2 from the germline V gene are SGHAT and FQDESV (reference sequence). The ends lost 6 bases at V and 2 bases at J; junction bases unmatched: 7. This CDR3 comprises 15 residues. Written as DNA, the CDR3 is TGTGCCAGCAGTATCCCCGGGACAGGGAACTATGGCTACACCTTC. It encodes CASSIPGTGNYGYTF.

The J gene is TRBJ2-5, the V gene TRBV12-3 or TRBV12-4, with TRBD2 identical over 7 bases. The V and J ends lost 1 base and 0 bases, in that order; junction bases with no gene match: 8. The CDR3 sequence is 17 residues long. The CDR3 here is CASSLVGGGPYQETQYF. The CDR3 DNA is TGTGCCAGCAGTTTAGTTGGGGGGGGACCGTACCAAGAGACCCAGTACTTC.

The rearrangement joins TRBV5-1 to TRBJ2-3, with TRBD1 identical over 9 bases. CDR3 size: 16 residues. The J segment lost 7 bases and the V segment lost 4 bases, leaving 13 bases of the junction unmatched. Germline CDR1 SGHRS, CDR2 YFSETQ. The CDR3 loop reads CASSAPGTGHGYTQYF. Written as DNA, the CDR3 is TGCGCCAGCAGCGCCCCAGGGACAGGGCACGGGTATACGCAGTATTTT.

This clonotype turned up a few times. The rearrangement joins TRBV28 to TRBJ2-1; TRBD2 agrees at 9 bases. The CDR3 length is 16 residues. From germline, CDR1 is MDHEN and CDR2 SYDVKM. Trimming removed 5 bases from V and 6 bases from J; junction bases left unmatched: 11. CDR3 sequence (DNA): TGTGCCAGCAGTCGCCCCAGGCTAGCGGGAATCAATGAGCAGTTCTTC. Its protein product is CASSRPRLAGINEQFF.

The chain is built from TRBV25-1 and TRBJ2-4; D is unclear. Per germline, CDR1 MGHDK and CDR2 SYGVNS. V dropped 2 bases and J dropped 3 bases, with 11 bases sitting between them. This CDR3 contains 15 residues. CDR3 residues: CASSEVSSGKNIQYF. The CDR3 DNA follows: TGTGCCAGCAGTGAAGTGAGTAGTGGCAAAAACATTCAGTACTTC.